This T cell receptor beta chain was found in a study of Tregs in tolerant kidney transplant recipients. Study-wide results and caveats: The most relevant donor-specific Treg TCRbeta repertoire apparently came from expansion with activated donor B cells.

CD4+CD25+CD127- Tregs, CD4+CD25- non-Tregs, CD4 and CD8 cells were sorted. Produced via immunoSEQ multiplex PCR; TCRdb's table is partial and in-frame only. The profile shows some 250,000 clones, roughly four fifths of them singletons. Remarks on this clone: The antigen remains unidentified.

The sample taken for sequencing was CD4+ T cells from blood. This receptor was taken from a human donor in good health.

DNA of the CDR3: TGTGCCAGCATGGGGGGAGGTCAAGAAAAACTGTTTTTT. Its protein product is CASMGGGQEKLFF. The gene calls are TRBV6-5 and TRBJ1-4, with a tentative D call TRBD1 (5 bases). Trimming took 7 bases from V and 8 from J, leaving 14 bases between them. Germline lookup yields CDR1 MNHEY and CDR2 SVGAGI. The CDR3 has 13 residues.